Below are 12 T cell receptor beta chains sequenced from a single sample in a study of T-cell reconstitution after alpha-beta-depleted transplantation in children. This sample's TCRbeta library carried unique molecular identifier barcodes. From the PCR reads, TCRdb called clonotypes with MiXCR, one entry per CDR3 protein. The sample consists of 60,000 to 80,000 distinct CDR3 sequences, 5.5% to 7.5% of them appearing once. The sample in question was PBMCs from the stem cell graft donor, obtained from the stem cell graft. These receptors all come from a human donor who donated a stem cell graft to a child with acute lymphoblastic leukemia.

Many counts were recorded for this clonotype. The V call is TRBV19, the J call TRBJ1-5; 7 positions match TRBD1. The CDR3 consists of 15 residues. The trim removed 5 bases at V and 0 bases at J, leaving 4 bases unmatched. The germline gives CDR1 LNHDA, CDR2 SQIVND (reference sequence). CDR3: CASSRTGDSNQPQHF. CDR3 nucleotides: TGTGCCAGTAGTCGGACAGGAGATAGCAATCAGCCCCAGCATTTT.

In its sample, this clonotype was seen many times. The V gene is TRBV6-2 or TRBV6-3, the J gene TRBJ2-6, with D perhaps matching TRBD1 (5 bases). From germline, CDR1 is MNHEY and CDR2 SVGEGT. The germline V and J ends were trimmed by 6 bases and 0 bases, with 9 bases remaining between them. This CDR3 has 15 amino acids. The CDR3 spells CASSFDSSGANVLTF. The CDR3 DNA reads as TGTGCCAGCAGCTTCGACAGCTCTGGGGCCAACGTCCTGACTTTC.

This clonotype came up many times. CDR3 residues: CASSQVGSASPLHF. DNA of the CDR3: TGTGCCAGCAGCCAAGTCGGCAGTGCTTCACCCCTCCACTTT. The rearrangement joins TRBV4-2 to TRBJ1-6; D not certain. V was trimmed by 1 base and J by 9 bases, leaving 10 bases between them. This CDR3 has 14 residues. From germline, CDR1 is LGHNA and CDR2 YNFKEQ.

This clonotype was picked up many times. The V call is TRBV5-1, the J call TRBJ2-3; the match to TRBD2 covers 12 bases. The CDR3 is made up of 14 amino acids. In germline, CDR1 is SGHRS, CDR2 YFSETQ. V gave up 5 bases and J gave up 7 bases; unmatched junction bases: 5. CDR3 residues: CASSLAGGPNTQYF. In DNA, the CDR3 is TGCGCCAGCAGTCTAGCGGGAGGGCCCAATACGCAGTATTTT.

The V and J genes are TRBV9 and TRBJ1-1, with D possibly TRBD1 on 6 matching bases. V gave up 2 bases and J gave up 3 bases, with 8 bases separating them. The CDR3 sequence is 13 residues long. Per germline, CDR1 SGDLS and CDR2 YYNGEE. The CDR3 sequence is CASSVSGDTEAFF. As DNA, the CDR3 is TGTGCCAGCAGCGTTTCAGGGGACACTGAAGCTTTCTTT.

This clonotype has at least ten counts. The CDR3 reads CASSEIADTQYF. The CDR3 region has the DNA TGTGCCAGCAGCGAAATCGCAGATACGCAGTATTTT. The V gene is TRBV14, the J gene TRBJ2-3; D is unresolved. With 5 bases removed from V and 4 bases from J, the gap between germline ends came to 7 bases. This CDR3 has 12 residues. CDR1 and CDR2 (germline): SGHDN, FVKESK.

This clonotype was counted at least ten times. The chain couples TRBV5-1 to TRBJ2-7; the match to TRBD2 covers 14 bases. This CDR3 spans 14 amino acids. Trimming removed 4 bases from V and 6 bases from J; junction bases left unmatched: 3. Germline CDR1 reads SGHRS; CDR2 reads YFSETQ. CDR3 sequence: CASSLGLAGVEQYF. In DNA, the CDR3 is TGCGCCAGCAGCCTGGGACTAGCGGGAGTCGAGCAGTACTTC.

This clonotype was seen many times. V usage is TRBV20-1 and J usage is TRBJ1-5, with D unclear. With 2 bases removed from V and 2 bases from J, the gap between germline ends came to 10 bases. The germline V gene encodes CDR1 DFQATT and CDR2 SNEGSKA (reference sequence). CDR3 length: 14 residues. CDR3: CSARLTEGNQPQHF. The CDR3 DNA follows: TGCAGTGCTAGATTAACCGAAGGCAATCAGCCCCAGCATTTT.

This clonotype was found many times. This sequence joins TRBV12-3 or TRBV12-4 and TRBJ1-1; possible D gene TRBD1, 5 bases. The V end was cut by 5 bases, the J end by 0 bases, with 7 bases between. The CDR3 is 13 residues long. CDR3 loop: CASSRQMNTEAFF. In nucleotides, the CDR3 is TGTGCCAGCAGTAGACAGATGAACACTGAAGCTTTCTTT.

This clonotype was counted many times. The V call is TRBV18, the J call TRBJ1-3; 7 bases match TRBD1. The CDR3 length is 17 residues. In germline, CDR1 is KGHSH, CDR2 LQKENI. V lost 6 bases and J lost 0; bases outside the gene matches: 11. CDR3 sequence reads: CASSLFGQANSGNTIYF. The CDR3 DNA reads as TGTGCCAGCTCTCTTTTTGGACAGGCGAACTCTGGAAACACCATATATTTT.

This clonotype was seen many times. The rearrangement joins TRBV5-1 to TRBJ2-5; 8 bases agree with TRBD2. With V trimmed by 5 bases and J by 4 bases, 4 bases remained unmatched. This CDR3 has 13 residues. Germline V gives CDR1 SGHRS, CDR2 YFSETQ. This CDR3 is CASRGLAGETQYF. For the CDR3, the DNA is TGCGCCAGCAGGGGGCTAGCGGGAGAGACCCAGTACTTC.

This clonotype occurred a few times. The V and J genes are TRBV12-3 or TRBV12-4 and TRBJ1-6; D is unclear. The CDR3 loop spans 14 amino acids. Trimming took off 2 bases at V and 9 bases at J, with 11 bases between the two ends. DNA for the CDR3: TGTGCCAGCAGTTTATCGGGTAGCGGTTCACCCCTCCACTTT. The encoded protein is CASSLSGSGSPLHF.